A single sample gave rise to the 9 T cell receptor beta chains below, sequenced in a study of blood T cell repertoires in COVID-19. TCRdb keeps only in-frame clones here, not all; method: immunoSEQ multiplex PCR. The sample has hundreds of thousands of clones; around 83% are singletons. Material: PBMCs or T cells enriched from blood (not recorded which). Source of these receptors: a man in his forties or fifties who had been exposed to COVID-19.

V usage is TRBV6-2 or TRBV6-3 and J usage is TRBJ2-2, with D tentatively TRBD1 (5 bases). Germline V gives CDR1 MNHEY, CDR2 SVGEGT. Trimming removed 5 bases at V and 7 bases at J, with 17 bases between. This CDR3 has 15 amino acids. CDR3 coding DNA: TGTGCCAGCAGTATAAGAGACAGAGAATACGGGGAGCTGTTTTTT. Amino acid sequence: CASSIRDREYGELFF.

CDR3 protein: CASSLNRDRLYGYTF. CDR3 DNA sequence: TGTGCCAGCAGTTTAAACCGGGACAGACTCTATGGCTACACCTTC. The V gene is TRBV6-5, the J gene TRBJ1-2, with 7 bases that match TRBD1. Germline values: CDR1 MNHEY, CDR2 SVGAGI. Germline trimming cut 4 bases from V and 4 bases from J; bases unmatched to any gene: 9. The length of the CDR3 is 15 residues.

This chain connects TRBV18 to TRBJ1-3, with D perhaps matching TRBD1 (5 bases). CDR3 length: 16 amino acids. Trimming left V 1 base short and J 4 bases short, with 14 bases between. CDR1 is KGHSH and CDR2 is LQKENI in the germline V gene. CDR3 sequence reads: CASSPLAGTPGNTIYF. CDR3 bases: TGTGCCAGCTCACCACTGGCCGGGACTCCGGGAAACACCATATATTTT. Full variable domain (remainder filled in from reference TRBV18 and TRBJ1-3): NAGVMQNPRHLVRRRGQEARLRCSPMKGHSHVYWYRQLPEEGLKFMVYLQKENIIDESGMPKERFSAEFPKEGPSILRIQQVVRGDSAAYFCASSPLAGTPGNTIYFGEGSWLTVV.

V and J are TRBV7-9 and TRBJ2-2; D is uncertain. CDR3 length: 13 residues. Germline CDR1 SEHNR, CDR2 FQNEAQ (reference sequence). V shed 3 bases and J shed 6 bases, with 8 bases lying between them. CDR3 in amino acids: CASSLGPSGELFF. Here the CDR3 DNA reads TGTGCCAGCAGCTTGGGCCCGTCCGGGGAGCTGTTTTTT.

The CDR3 here is CSVQRGRAEEQYF. CDR3 nucleotides: TGCAGCGTTCAAAGGGGAAGGGCAGAGGAGCAGTACTTC. The chain joins TRBV29-1 to TRBJ2-7; D might be TRBD1 (5 bases). The CDR3 is made up of 13 amino acids. V was clipped by 5 bases and J by 7 bases, with 18 bases between them. The germline V gene has CDR1 SQVTM and CDR2 ANQGSEA.

The chain carries TRBV9 and TRBJ1-2; the match to TRBD1 covers 7 bases. Losses at the gene ends were 3 bases for V and 5 bases for J; bases not matched to a gene: 7. The CDR3 extends over 14 amino acids. Per germline, CDR1 SGDLS and CDR2 YYNGEE. In nucleotides, the CDR3 is TGTGCCAGCAGCGGCGGGACAGTTTTATATGGCTACACCTTC. Amino acids: CASSGGTVLYGYTF.

The chain joins TRBV14 to TRBJ2-5, with D tentatively TRBD1 (5 bases). The CDR3 is 14 amino acids. Germline CDR1 is SGHDN and CDR2 is FVKESK. With 4 bases removed from V and 4 bases from J, the gap between germline ends came to 13 bases. The CDR3 DNA follows: TGTGCCAGCAGCCGCCAGGGTAGGGTAGAGACCCAGTACTTC. This translates into CASSRQGRVETQYF.

The chain carries TRBV18 and TRBJ1-5, with 8 bases identical to TRBD1. Germline assignment: CDR1 KGHSH and CDR2 LQKENI. Trimming removed 6 bases from V and 5 bases from J; junction bases left unmatched: 3. This CDR3 is 13 amino acids long. CDR3 region: CASSDRDYQPQHF. CDR3 in DNA: TGTGCCAGCTCGGACAGGGATTATCAGCCCCAGCATTTT.

V usage is TRBV18 and J usage is TRBJ1-2, with a tentative D call TRBD1 (5 bases). V was clipped by 8 bases and J by 3 bases, with 10 bases between them. Germline CDR1 is KGHSH and CDR2 is LQKENI. The CDR3 runs to 12 residues. DNA of the CDR3: TGTGCCAGCGCACGGGGGGACTATGGCTACACCTTC. Translated, it gives CASARGDYGYTF. The full variable domain, rest sourced from reference TRBV18 and TRBJ1-2, is NAGVMQNPRHLVRRRGQEARLRCSPMKGHSHVYWYRQLPEEGLKFMVYLQKENIIDESGMPKERFSAEFPKEGPSILRIQQVVRGDSAAYFCASARGDYGYTFGSGTRLTVV.